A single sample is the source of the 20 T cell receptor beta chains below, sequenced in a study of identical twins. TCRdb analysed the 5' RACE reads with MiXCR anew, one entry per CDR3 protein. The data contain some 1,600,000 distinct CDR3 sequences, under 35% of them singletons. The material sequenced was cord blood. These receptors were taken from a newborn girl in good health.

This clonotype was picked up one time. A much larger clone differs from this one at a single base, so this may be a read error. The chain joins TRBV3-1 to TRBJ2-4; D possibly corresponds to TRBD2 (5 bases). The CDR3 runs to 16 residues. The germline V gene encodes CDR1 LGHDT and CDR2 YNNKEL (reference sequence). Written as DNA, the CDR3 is TGTGCCGGCAGCCAAGATCAATCGAGCCGGGGAGACATTCAGTACTTC. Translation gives CAGSQDQSSRGDIQYF.

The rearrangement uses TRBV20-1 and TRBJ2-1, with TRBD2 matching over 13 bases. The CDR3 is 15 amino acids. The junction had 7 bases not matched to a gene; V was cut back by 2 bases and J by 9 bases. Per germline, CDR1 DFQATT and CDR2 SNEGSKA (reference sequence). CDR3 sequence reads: CSARPTSGGALEQFF. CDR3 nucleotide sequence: TGCAGTGCTAGACCCACTAGCGGGGGGGCACTTGAGCAGTTCTTC.

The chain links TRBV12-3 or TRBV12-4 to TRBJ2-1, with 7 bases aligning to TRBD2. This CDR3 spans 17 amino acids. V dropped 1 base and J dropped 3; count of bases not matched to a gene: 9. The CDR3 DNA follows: TGTGCCAGCAGTTTAGTTTCCCCGGGACTACACTACAATGAGCAGTTCTTC. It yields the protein CASSLVSPGLHYNEQFF.

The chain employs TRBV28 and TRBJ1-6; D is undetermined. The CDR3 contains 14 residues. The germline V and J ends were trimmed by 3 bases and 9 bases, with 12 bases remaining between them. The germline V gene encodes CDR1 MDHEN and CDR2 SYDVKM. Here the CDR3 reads CASSFGREVSPLHF. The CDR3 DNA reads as TGTGCCAGCAGTTTTGGGAGGGAGGTTTCACCCCTCCACTTT.

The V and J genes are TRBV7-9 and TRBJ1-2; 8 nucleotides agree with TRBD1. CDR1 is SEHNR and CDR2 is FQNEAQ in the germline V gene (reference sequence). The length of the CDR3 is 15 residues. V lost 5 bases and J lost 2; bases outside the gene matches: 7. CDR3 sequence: CASSDQGAGNYGYTF. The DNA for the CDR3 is TGTGCCAGCAGCGACCAGGGGGCAGGAAACTATGGCTACACCTTC.

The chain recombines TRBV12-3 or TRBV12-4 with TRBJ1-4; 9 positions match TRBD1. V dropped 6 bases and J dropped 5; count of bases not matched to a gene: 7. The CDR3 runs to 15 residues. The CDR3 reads CASRITGGPNEKLFF. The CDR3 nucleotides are TGTGCCAGCAGAATAACAGGGGGCCCCAATGAAAAACTGTTTTTT.

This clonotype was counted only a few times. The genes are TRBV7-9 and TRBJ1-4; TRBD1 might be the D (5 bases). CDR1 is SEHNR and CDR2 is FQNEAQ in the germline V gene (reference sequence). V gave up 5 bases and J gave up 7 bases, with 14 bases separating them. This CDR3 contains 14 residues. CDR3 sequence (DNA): TGTGCCAGCAGCCCGCCGGGACTTCTTGAAAAACTGTTTTTT. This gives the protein CASSPPGLLEKLFF.

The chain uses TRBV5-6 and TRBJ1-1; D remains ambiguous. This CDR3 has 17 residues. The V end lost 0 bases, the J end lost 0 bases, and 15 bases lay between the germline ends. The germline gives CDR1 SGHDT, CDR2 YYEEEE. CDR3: CASSLDEGWALNTEAFF. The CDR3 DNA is TGTGCCAGCAGCTTGGATGAAGGGTGGGCCCTGAACACTGAAGCTTTCTTT.

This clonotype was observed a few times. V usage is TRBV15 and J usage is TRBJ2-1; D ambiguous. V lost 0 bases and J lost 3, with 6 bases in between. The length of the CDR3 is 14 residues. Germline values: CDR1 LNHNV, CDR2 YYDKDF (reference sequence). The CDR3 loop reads CATSRDNGYNEQFF. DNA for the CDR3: TGTGCCACCAGCAGAGATAATGGCTACAATGAGCAGTTCTTC.

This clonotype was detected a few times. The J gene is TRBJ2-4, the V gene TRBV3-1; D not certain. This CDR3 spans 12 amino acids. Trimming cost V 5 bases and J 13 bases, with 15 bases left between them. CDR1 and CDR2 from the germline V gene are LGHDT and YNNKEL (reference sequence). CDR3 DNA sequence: TGTGCCAGCAGCGCCCCGGGCAATGAGCAGTACTTC. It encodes CASSAPGNEQYF.

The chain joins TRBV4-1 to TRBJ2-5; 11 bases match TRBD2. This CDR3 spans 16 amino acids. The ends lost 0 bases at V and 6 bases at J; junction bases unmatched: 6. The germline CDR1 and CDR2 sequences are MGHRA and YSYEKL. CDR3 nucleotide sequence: TGCGCCAGCAGCCAAGAGCTAGCGGGGGGCCCTAAGACCCAGTACTTC. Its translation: CASSQELAGGPKTQYF.

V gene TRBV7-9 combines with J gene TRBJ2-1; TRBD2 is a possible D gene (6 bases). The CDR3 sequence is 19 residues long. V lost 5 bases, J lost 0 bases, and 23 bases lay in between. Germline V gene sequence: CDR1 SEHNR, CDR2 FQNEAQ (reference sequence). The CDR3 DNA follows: TGTGCCAGCAGCCCGACAATTGGGGTTAGCGGAGGCTCCTACAATGAGCAGTTCTTC. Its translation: CASSPTIGVSGGSYNEQFF.

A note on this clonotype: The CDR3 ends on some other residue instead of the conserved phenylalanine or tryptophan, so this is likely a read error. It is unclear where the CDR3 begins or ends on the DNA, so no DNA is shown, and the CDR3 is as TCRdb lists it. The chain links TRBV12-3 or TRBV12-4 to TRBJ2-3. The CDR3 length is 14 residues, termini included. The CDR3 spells CASSLPMGTDMQYS.

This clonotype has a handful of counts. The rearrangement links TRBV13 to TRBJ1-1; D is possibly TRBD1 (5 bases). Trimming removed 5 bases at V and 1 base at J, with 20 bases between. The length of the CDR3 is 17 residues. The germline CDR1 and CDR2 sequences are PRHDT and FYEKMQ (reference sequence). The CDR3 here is CASSPPPRREGNTEAFF. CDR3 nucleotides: TGTGCCAGCAGCCCTCCCCCCCGCAGGGAAGGGAACACTGAAGCTTTCTTT.

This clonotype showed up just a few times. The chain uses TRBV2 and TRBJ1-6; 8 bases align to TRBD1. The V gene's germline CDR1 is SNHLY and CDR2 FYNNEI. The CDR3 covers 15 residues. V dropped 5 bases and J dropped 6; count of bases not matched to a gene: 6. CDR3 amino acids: CASSLRQGTNSPLHF. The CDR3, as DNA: TGTGCCAGCAGTTTACGACAGGGGACTAATTCACCCCTCCACTTT.

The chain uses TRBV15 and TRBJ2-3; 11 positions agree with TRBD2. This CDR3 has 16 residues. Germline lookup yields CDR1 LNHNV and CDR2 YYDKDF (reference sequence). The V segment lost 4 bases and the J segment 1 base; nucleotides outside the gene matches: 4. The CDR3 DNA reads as TGTGCCACCAGCAAGGGACTAGCGGCACGCACAGATACGCAGTATTTT. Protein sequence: CATSKGLAARTDTQYF.

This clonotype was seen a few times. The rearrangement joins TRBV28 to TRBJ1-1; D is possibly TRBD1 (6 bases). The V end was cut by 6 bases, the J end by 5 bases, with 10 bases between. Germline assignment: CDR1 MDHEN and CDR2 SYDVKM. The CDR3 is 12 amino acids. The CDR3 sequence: CASSTGPTEAFF. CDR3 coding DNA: TGTGCCAGCAGCACAGGGCCGACTGAAGCTTTCTTT.

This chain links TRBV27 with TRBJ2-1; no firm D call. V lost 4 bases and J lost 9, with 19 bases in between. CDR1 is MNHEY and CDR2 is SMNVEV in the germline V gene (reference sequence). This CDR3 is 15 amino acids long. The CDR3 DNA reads TGTGCCAGCAGTTCCATTCGGGCGACGAACATTGAGCAGTTCTTC. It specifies CASSSIRATNIEQFF.

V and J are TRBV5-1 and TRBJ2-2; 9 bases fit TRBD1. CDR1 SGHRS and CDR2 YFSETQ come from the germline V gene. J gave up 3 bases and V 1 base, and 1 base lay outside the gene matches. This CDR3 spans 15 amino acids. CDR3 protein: CASSLTGGDTGELFF. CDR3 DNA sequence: TGCGCCAGCAGCTTGACAGGGGGCGACACCGGGGAGCTGTTTTTT.

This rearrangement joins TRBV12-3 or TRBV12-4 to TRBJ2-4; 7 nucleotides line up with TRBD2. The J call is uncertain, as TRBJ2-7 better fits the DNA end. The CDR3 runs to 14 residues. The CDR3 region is CASTLGGRNYEQYF. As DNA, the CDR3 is TGTGCCAGCACCCTAGGCGGGAGAAACTACGAGCAGTACTTC.